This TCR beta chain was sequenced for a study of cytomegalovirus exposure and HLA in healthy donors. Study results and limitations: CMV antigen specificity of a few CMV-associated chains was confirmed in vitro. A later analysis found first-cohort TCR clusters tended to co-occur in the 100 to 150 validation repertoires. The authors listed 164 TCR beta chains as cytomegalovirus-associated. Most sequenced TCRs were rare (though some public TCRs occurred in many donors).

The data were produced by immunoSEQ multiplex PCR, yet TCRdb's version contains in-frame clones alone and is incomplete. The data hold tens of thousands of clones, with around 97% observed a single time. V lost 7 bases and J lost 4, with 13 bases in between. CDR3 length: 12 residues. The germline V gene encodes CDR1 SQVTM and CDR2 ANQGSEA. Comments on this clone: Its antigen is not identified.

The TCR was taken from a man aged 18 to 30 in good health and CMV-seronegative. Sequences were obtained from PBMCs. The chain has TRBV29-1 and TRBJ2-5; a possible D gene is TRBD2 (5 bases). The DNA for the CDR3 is TGCAGCGGAAGAGTAGGGAGAGAGACCCAGTACTTC. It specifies CSGRVGRETQYF.